What follows describes a single T cell receptor beta chain. Its target is not known. This sample was included in a study of OX40 agonist ivuxolimab in advanced cancers. Using immunoSEQ multiplex PCR, the repertoire was profiled, and TCRdb retains in-frame clones only, with some absent. Seen here are fewer than 30,000 clones, less than 85% observed once, and the top ten hold roughly 29%. Losses at the gene ends were 7 bases for V and 4 bases for J; bases not matched to a gene: 15. From germline, CDR1 is MNHEY and CDR2 SMNVEV (reference sequence). This CDR3 is 17 amino acids long. A history of autoimmune disease or systemic immunosuppression excluded patients. General study results and limits: The expanded peripheral T cells' antigen specificity was not determined. At 0.1 to 3.0 mg/kg and by week 6, clonal expansion occurred in CD4+ and CD8+ blood T cells.

The receptor comes from an adult with an advanced solid tumor such as melanoma, head and neck, liver or kidney cancer. Material: CD4+ or CD8+ T cells sorted from blood, obtained in a trial of the OX40 agonist ivuxolimab. The chain is built from TRBV27 and TRBJ2-1; 8 bases are shared with TRBD2. CDR3 nucleotide sequence: TGTGCCAGCAACTACCACCCACTAGCGGAACTTTACAATGAGCAGTTCTTC. The encoded protein is CASNYHPLAELYNEQFF.